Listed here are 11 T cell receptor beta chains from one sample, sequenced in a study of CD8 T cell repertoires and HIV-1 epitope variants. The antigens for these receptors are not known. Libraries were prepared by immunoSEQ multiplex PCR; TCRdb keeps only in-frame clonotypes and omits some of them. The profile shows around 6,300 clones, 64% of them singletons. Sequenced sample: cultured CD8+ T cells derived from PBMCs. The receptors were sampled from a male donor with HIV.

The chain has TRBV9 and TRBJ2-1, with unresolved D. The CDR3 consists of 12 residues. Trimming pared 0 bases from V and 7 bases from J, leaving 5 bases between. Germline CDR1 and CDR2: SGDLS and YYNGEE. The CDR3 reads CASSVDQNEQFF. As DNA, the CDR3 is TGTGCCAGCAGCGTAGACCAAAATGAGCAGTTCTTC.

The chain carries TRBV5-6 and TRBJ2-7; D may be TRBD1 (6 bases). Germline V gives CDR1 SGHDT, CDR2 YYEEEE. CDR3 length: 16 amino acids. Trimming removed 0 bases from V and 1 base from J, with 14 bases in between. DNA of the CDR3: TGTGCCAGCAGCTTGGGAGGTGGGACATTTTCCTACGAGCAGTACTTC. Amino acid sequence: CASSLGGGTFSYEQYF. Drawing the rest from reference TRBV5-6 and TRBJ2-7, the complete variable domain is DAGVTQSPTHLIKTRGQQVTLRCSPKSGHDTVSWYQQALGQGPQFIFQYYEEEERQRGNFPDRFSGHQFPNYSSELNVNALLLGDSALYLCASSLGGGTFSYEQYFGPGTRLTVT.

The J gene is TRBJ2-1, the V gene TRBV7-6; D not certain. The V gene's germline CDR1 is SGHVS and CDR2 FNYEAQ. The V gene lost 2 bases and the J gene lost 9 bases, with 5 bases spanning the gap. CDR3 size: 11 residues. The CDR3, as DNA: TGTGCCAGCAGCTTATCTGGTGAGCAGTTCTTC. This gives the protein CASSLSGEQFF.

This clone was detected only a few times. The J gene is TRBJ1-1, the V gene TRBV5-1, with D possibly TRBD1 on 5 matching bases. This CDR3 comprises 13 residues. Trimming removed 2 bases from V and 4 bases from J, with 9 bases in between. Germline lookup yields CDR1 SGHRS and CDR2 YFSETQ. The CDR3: CASSLYGGTEAFF. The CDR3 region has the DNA TGCGCCAGCAGCTTATATGGGGGCACTGAAGCTTTCTTT.

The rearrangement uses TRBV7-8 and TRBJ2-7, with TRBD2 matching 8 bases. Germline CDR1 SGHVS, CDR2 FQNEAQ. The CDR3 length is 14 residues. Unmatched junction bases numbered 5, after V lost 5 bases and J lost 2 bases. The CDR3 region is CASSPGTRAYEQYF. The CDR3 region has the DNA TGTGCCAGCAGCCCCGGGACTAGAGCCTACGAGCAGTACTTC.

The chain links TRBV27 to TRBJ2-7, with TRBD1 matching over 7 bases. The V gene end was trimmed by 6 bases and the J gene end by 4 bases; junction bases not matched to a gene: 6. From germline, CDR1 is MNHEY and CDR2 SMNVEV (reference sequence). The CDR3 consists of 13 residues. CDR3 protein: CASSYGQVYEQYF. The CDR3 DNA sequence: TGTGCCAGCAGCTATGGACAGGTATACGAGCAGTACTTC.

The CDR3 protein is CASSDLDSTGELFF. CDR3 bases: TGTGCCAGCAGTGACCTGGACAGCACCGGGGAGCTGTTTTTT. The chain combines TRBV25-1 with TRBJ2-2; D is possibly TRBD1 (6 bases). This CDR3 is 14 amino acids long. Trimming took 3 bases from V and 4 from J, leaving 9 bases between them. CDR1 is MGHDK and CDR2 is SYGVNS in the germline V gene.

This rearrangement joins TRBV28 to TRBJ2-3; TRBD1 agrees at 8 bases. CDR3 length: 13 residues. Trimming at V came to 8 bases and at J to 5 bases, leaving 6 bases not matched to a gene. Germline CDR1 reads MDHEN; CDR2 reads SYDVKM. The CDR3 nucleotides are TGTGCCAGCTTGAAGGACAGGGAAGATACGCAGTATTTT. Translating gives CASLKDREDTQYF.

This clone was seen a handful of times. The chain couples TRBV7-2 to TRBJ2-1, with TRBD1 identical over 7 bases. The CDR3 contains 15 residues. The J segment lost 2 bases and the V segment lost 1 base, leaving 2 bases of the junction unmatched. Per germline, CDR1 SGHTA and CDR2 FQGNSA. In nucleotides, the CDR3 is TGTGCCAGCAGCTTAGTAGGGGGCGCCTACAATGAGCAGTTCTTC. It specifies CASSLVGGAYNEQFF. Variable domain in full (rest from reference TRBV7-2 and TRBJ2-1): GAGVSQSPSNKVTEKGKDVELRCDPISGHTALYWYRQSLGQGLEFLIYFQGNSAPDKSGLPSDRFSAERTGGSVSTLTIQRTQQEDSAVYLCASSLVGGAYNEQFFGPGTRLTVL.

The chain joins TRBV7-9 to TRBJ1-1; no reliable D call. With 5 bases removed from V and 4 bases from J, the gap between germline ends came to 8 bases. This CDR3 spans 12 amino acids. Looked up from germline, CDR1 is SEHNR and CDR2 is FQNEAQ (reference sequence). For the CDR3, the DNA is TGTGCCAGCAGCCCCACTTTCACTGAAGCTTTCTTT. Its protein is CASSPTFTEAFF.

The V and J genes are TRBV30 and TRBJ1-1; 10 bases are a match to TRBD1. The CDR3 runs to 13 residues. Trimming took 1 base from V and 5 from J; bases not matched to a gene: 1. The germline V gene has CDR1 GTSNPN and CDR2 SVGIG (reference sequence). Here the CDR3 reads CAWSGQGATEAFF. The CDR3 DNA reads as TGTGCCTGGAGTGGACAGGGGGCAACTGAAGCTTTCTTT.